This TCR beta chain was observed in a study of T cell responses to AZD1222 COVID-19 vaccine. Measured with immunoSEQ multiplex PCR; TCRdb has only the in-frame clones, and not every one. This sample has over 120,000 clones, with roughly 92% found just once. Germline CDR1 MGHRA, CDR2 YSYEKL. V shed 1 base and J 5 bases; nucleotides not matched to a gene: 10. The CDR3 runs to 16 residues. Study-wide points: Clonal diversity was possibly underestimated, and the donors were mostly white British, with more females.

A word on this clone: Its antigen is undetermined.

The receptor was derived from an adult in good health. The sample consisted of peripheral blood, taken on day 0 of AZD1222 vaccination. V and J are TRBV4-1 and TRBJ1-2; 7 bases fit TRBD1. This chain's CDR3 is CASSQVTGVNSYGYTF. In nucleotides, the CDR3 is TGCGCCAGCAGCCAAGTAACAGGGGTAAATTCATATGGCTACACCTTC.